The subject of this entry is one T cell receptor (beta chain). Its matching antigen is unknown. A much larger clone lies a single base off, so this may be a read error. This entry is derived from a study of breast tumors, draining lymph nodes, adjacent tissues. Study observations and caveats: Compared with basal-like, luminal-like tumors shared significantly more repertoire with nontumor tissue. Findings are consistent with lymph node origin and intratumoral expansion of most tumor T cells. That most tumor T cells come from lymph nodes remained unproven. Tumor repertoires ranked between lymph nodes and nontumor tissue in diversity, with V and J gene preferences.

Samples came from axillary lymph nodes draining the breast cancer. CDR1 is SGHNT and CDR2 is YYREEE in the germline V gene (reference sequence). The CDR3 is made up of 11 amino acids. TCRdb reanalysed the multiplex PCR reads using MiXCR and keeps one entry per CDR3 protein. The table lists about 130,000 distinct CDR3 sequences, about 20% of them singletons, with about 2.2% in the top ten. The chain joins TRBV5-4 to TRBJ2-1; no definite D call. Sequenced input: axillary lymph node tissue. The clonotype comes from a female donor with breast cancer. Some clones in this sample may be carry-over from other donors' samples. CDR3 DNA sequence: TGTGCCAGCAGCTTGGGCGATGACCAGTTCTTC. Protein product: CASSLGDDQFF.